This paragraph reports one T cell receptor (beta chain). This sample was included in a study of blood T cell repertoires in COVID-19. Overall study: The United States, Italy and Spain provided the acute and convalescent COVID-19 samples.

As handled by the study authors: Nucleated cell counts were estimated from reference gene primer amplification. Here immunoSEQ multiplex PCR was the method, and the copy in TCRdb shows in-frame clones only, minus some. The V and J calls and the clone size are those of that table, but D and trimming were determined from the DNA. The data show 55,000 or so clones, with around nine tenths seen just once and roughly 6.5% held by the top ten. V was trimmed by 1 base and J by 1 base, leaving 10 bases between them. Germline CDR1 is SGHNT and CDR2 is YENEEA. The CDR3 loop spans 15 amino acids. The chain combines TRBV11-3 with TRBJ1-1; D gene uncertain. The sequenced sample was peripheral blood. This receptor was obtained from a woman aged 60-75 years with COVID-19, enrolled during active disease. Here the CDR3 DNA reads TGTGCCAGCAGCTTAGTGGGCCAGTGGAACACTGAAGCTTTCTTT. Translating it yields CASSLVGQWNTEAFF. Full variable domain (outside the CDR3, taken from reference TRBV11-3 and TRBJ1-1): EAGVVQSPRYKIIEKKQPVAFWCNPISGHNTLYWYLQNLGQGPELLIRYENEEAVDDSQLPKDRFSAERLKGVDSTLKIQPAELGDSAVYLCASSLVGQWNTEAFFGQGTRLTVV.